One and the same sample provided the 26 T cell receptor beta chains below, sequenced in a study of T cell changes during pregnancy in multiple sclerosis. Repertoires were generated with immunoSEQ multiplex PCR, while TCRdb's copy carries only in-frame clones and drops some. The sample lists over 35,000 clones; about 94% were seen once. The specimen was CD8+ T cells from peripheral blood mononuclear cells, collected in the third trimester of pregnancy. Source of these receptors: a female donor with multiple sclerosis, enrolled in a pregnancy study.

Only one count was recorded for this clone. The chain uses TRBV13 and TRBJ2-3; 8 bases agree with TRBD2. The J segment lost 0 bases and the V segment lost 10 bases, leaving 6 bases of the junction unmatched. The CDR3 has 14 amino acids. Germline V gene sequence: CDR1 PRHDT, CDR2 FYEKMQ (reference sequence). In DNA, the CDR3 is TGTGCCACCGTAGCGGGAACTAGCACAGATACGCAGTATTTT. Protein sequence: CATVAGTSTDTQYF.

The chain is built from TRBV28 and TRBJ2-2; no firm D call. The CDR3 extends over 11 amino acids. Trimming took 7 bases from V and 7 from J, leaving 7 bases between them. Looked up from germline, CDR1 is MDHEN and CDR2 is SYDVKM. CDR3 protein: CASTRGGELFF. The CDR3 bases are TGTGCCAGCACCCGCGGCGGGGAGCTGTTTTTT.

The chain carries TRBV5-5 and TRBJ1-1; D not certain. With 2 bases removed from V and 4 bases from J, the gap between germline ends came to 12 bases. CDR3 length equals 14 residues. Germline lookup yields CDR1 SGHKS and CDR2 YYEKEE (reference sequence). This CDR3 reads CASSFFVELTEAFF. CDR3 DNA: TGTGCCAGCAGCTTTTTCGTTGAACTCACTGAAGCTTTCTTT.

The chain carries TRBV11-2 and TRBJ2-5; 7 bases are shared with TRBD2. J was trimmed by 2 bases and V by 5 bases; bases with no gene match: 11. Germline values: CDR1 SGHAT, CDR2 FQNNGV. CDR3 length: 16 amino acids. CDR3 amino acids: CASSADKRGLQETQYF. CDR3 nucleotide sequence: TGTGCCAGCAGCGCAGACAAGCGGGGCTTACAAGAGACCCAGTACTTC.

By frequency in the sample, this clone is medium-sized. The rearrangement uses TRBV6-1 and TRBJ2-7; 11 nucleotides agree with TRBD2. With V trimmed by 2 bases and J by 3 bases, 0 bases remained unmatched. Germline CDR1 is MNHNS and CDR2 is SASEGT. The CDR3 has 14 amino acids. Here the CDR3 reads CASSETSGSYEQYF. The CDR3 DNA reads TGTGCCAGCAGTGAAACTAGCGGGAGCTACGAGCAGTACTTC.

This clone was recorded a few times. This rearrangement joins TRBV7-9 to TRBJ2-7, with D possibly being TRBD2 (6 bases). CDR1 and CDR2 from the germline V gene are SEHNR and FQNEAQ (reference sequence). V lost 5 bases, J lost 2 bases, and 13 bases lay in between. The CDR3 has 14 amino acids. This CDR3 reads CASSTMTRTYEQYF. Here the CDR3 DNA reads TGTGCCAGCAGCACCATGACTAGAACCTACGAGCAGTACTTC.

This clone was counted a single time. J is TRBJ2-3 and V is TRBV5-1; 8 bases fit TRBD1. The CDR3 contains 16 residues. V was clipped by 5 bases and J by 5 bases; unmatched bases: 13. CDR1 is SGHRS and CDR2 is YFSETQ in the germline V gene. The CDR3 reads CASRMGEGDRRDTQYF. The CDR3 DNA reads TGCGCCAGCAGGATGGGGGAAGGGGACAGGAGAGATACGCAGTATTTT.

The chain combines TRBV4-1 with TRBJ2-5; D may be TRBD1 (6 bases). This CDR3 has 14 residues. V was shortened by 3 bases and J by 4 bases, with 12 bases between the two germline ends. CDR1 and CDR2 from the germline V gene are MGHRA and YSYEKL. This chain's CDR3 is CASSHILGGETQYF. In DNA form, the CDR3 reads TGCGCCAGCAGCCATATCCTAGGGGGAGAGACCCAGTACTTC.

The V gene is TRBV4-1, the J gene TRBJ1-3, with D unclear. The germline V gene has CDR1 MGHRA and CDR2 YSYEKL. V was cut by 0 bases and J by 3 bases, with 12 bases left in between. This CDR3 is built from 16 residues. Here the CDR3 DNA reads TGCGCCAGCAGCCAAGAAACCGGTCTATTTGGAAACACCATATATTTT. This gives the protein CASSQETGLFGNTIYF.

This chain uses TRBV5-6 with TRBJ2-4; possible D gene TRBD1, 6 bases. The germline gives CDR1 SGHDT, CDR2 YYEEEE. This CDR3 region has 16 residues. The V and J ends lost 4 bases and 0 bases respectively, with 14 bases between them. CDR3 loop: CASSQGTIIAKNIQYF. The DNA of the CDR3 is TGTGCCAGCAGCCAGGGGACAATTATAGCCAAAAACATTCAGTACTTC.

The J gene is TRBJ2-3, the V gene TRBV11-3, with 8 positions matching TRBD2. Germline V gene sequence: CDR1 SGHNT, CDR2 YENEEA. Trimming at V came to 1 base and at J to 2 bases, leaving 2 bases not matched to a gene. CDR3 length equals 15 residues. CDR3 residues: CASSLGGRPTDTQYF. The DNA of the CDR3 is TGTGCCAGCAGCTTAGGCGGGAGGCCCACAGATACGCAGTATTTT.

V and J are TRBV6-7 and TRBJ2-7; a possible D gene is TRBD2 (6 bases). TRBV6-7 is flagged as an ORF with uncertain function. V was cut by 0 bases and J by 5 bases, with 17 bases left in between. The CDR3 consists of 16 residues. The CDR3 region is CASSYSRDSPSDEQYF. The CDR3 region has the DNA TGTGCCAGCAGTTACTCCCGGGACTCCCCATCGGACGAGCAGTACTTC.

The V call is TRBV6-5, the J call TRBJ2-7; perhaps TRBD1 as D (5 bases). Germline V gene lookup returns CDR1 MNHEY and CDR2 SVGAGI. This CDR3 has 14 amino acids. CDR3 nucleotides: TGTGACTTCAAAGGGGCGGAGAGCTCCTACGAGCAGTACTTC. It is translated as CDFKGAESSYEQYF.

The rearrangement uses TRBV15 and TRBJ2-1, with D unresolved. The CDR3 runs to 13 residues. The germline gives CDR1 LNHNV, CDR2 YYDKDF (reference sequence). The V end lost 7 bases, the J end lost 6 bases, and 13 bases lay between the germline ends. CDR3 amino acids: CATKYKNRNEQFF. CDR3 sequence (DNA): TGTGCCACCAAGTACAAAAACCGCAATGAGCAGTTCTTC.

The chain is built from TRBV29-1 and TRBJ2-3; unclear D gene. Trimming took 6 bases from V and 8 from J, leaving 9 bases between them. Germline V gene lookup returns CDR1 SQVTM and CDR2 ANQGSEA. The CDR3 is made up of 10 amino acids. DNA for the CDR3: TGCAGCGTCCTAACTGGTACGCAGTATTTT. Protein: CSVLTGTQYF.

The chain combines TRBV19 with TRBJ1-1, with D unresolved. V lost 2 bases, J lost 4 bases, and 11 bases lay in between. CDR1 is LNHDA and CDR2 is SQIVND in the germline V gene (reference sequence). The CDR3 spans 14 residues. The CDR3 loop reads CASSINSGSTEAFF. The CDR3 region has the DNA TGTGCCAGTAGTATAAATTCGGGGAGCACTGAAGCTTTCTTT.

J is TRBJ1-5 and V is TRBV7-8, with D tentatively TRBD1 (5 bases). The CDR3 has 15 residues. V was shortened by 4 bases and J by 0 bases, with 10 bases between the two germline ends. In germline, CDR1 is SGHVS, CDR2 FQNEAQ. DNA of the CDR3: TGTGCCAGCAGCTCCTTTCAGGGTAGCAATCAGCCCCAGCATTTT. Its protein is CASSSFQGSNQPQHF.

This clone was seen once. V and J are TRBV5-5 and TRBJ1-4; possible D gene TRBD1, 6 bases. The V and J ends lost 0 bases and 6 bases respectively, with 9 bases between them. Germline V CDR1 and CDR2: SGHKS, YYEKEE (reference sequence). CDR3 length: 14 amino acids. The CDR3 DNA is TGTGCCAGCAGCTTGGTGCAGGGGTATGAAAAACTGTTTTTT. Translated, it gives CASSLVQGYEKLFF. Using reference TRBV5-5 and TRBJ1-4 for the parts outside the CDR3, the full variable domain is DAGVTQSPTHLIKTRGQQVTLRCSPISGHKSVSWYQQVLGQGPQFIFQYYEKEERGRGNFPDRFSARQFPNYSSELNVNALLLGDSALYLCASSLVQGYEKLFFGSGTQLSVL.

This clone was seen just once. This rearrangement joins TRBV7-8 to TRBJ2-1, with 11 positions matching TRBD2. This CDR3 is built from 15 residues. In germline, CDR1 is SGHVS, CDR2 FQNEAQ. Unmatched junction bases numbered 4, after V lost 5 bases and J lost 4 bases. CDR3 sequence: CASSARTSGYNEQFF. The DNA for the CDR3 is TGTGCCAGCAGCGCCAGGACTAGCGGGTACAATGAGCAGTTCTTC.

The J gene is TRBJ2-3, the V gene TRBV2, with unresolved D. CDR1 is SNHLY, CDR2 FYNNEI, per germline. V was cut by 7 bases and J by 5 bases, with 10 bases left in between. The CDR3 sequence is 12 residues long. CDR3 in DNA: TGTGCCAGCACCTCGTTCGTAGATACGCAGTATTTT. Amino acids: CASTSFVDTQYF. Full variable domain (remainder filled in from reference TRBV2 and TRBJ2-3): EPEVTQTPSHQVTQMGQEVILRCVPISNHLYFYWYRQILGQKVEFLVSFYNNEISEKSEIFDDQFSVERPDGSNFTLKIRSTKLEDSAMYFCASTSFVDTQYFGPGTRLTVL.

The chain recombines TRBV10-3 with TRBJ2-4; no clear D gene. Germline loops: CDR1 ENHRY, CDR2 SYGVKD. The CDR3 runs 16 residues. V was pared by 2 bases and J by 2 bases, with 13 bases between. The CDR3 is CAISEGTVVTKNIQYF. The CDR3 DNA sequence: TGTGCCATCAGTGAGGGAACAGTTGTAACCAAAAACATTCAGTACTTC.

The rearrangement uses TRBV2 and TRBJ2-7, with 8 bases identical to TRBD2. CDR1 is SNHLY, CDR2 FYNNEI, per germline. Trimming removed 7 bases from V and 3 bases from J; junction bases left unmatched: 8. The CDR3 contains 14 residues. CDR3 in DNA: TGTGCCAGCACCCCGGGACTAGACATCTACGAGCAGTACTTC. Protein product: CASTPGLDIYEQYF.

The gene calls are TRBV6-4 and TRBJ2-3; 12 nucleotides match TRBD2. Germline trimming cut 5 bases from V and 5 bases from J; bases unmatched to any gene: 5. The CDR3 runs 15 residues. Germline lookup yields CDR1 MRHNA and CDR2 SNTAGT. The CDR3 DNA reads TGTGCCAGCAGTCGACTAGCGGGAGCGGTAGATACGCAGTATTTT. Translated, it gives CASSRLAGAVDTQYF.

The chain joins TRBV5-1 to TRBJ2-7; 7 bases are shared with TRBD1. After removal of 4 bases from V and 3 bases from J, the junction contained 13 bases not matched to a gene. Germline V gene data show CDR1 as SGHRS and CDR2 as YFSETQ. The CDR3 extends over 16 amino acids. CDR3 bases: TGCGCCAGCAGCACTACTAGACAGGGCCCTTTCTACGAGCAGTACTTC. Its translation: CASSTTRQGPFYEQYF.

A single count supports this clone. The chain employs TRBV9 and TRBJ2-7; a weak D match, TRBD1 (6 bases). In germline, CDR1 is SGDLS, CDR2 YYNGEE. This CDR3 comprises 14 residues. V lost 4 bases and J lost 1, with 12 bases in between. This CDR3 is CASSPGQRSYEQYF. The CDR3 coding sequence is TGTGCCAGCAGCCCCGGACAGAGATCCTACGAGCAGTACTTC.

This CDR3 is CASSLTLWTGSNYGYTF. DNA of the CDR3: TGTGCCAGCAGCCTCACCCTGTGGACAGGGTCGAACTATGGCTACACCTTC. The chain joins TRBV27 to TRBJ1-2, with 8 bases identical to TRBD1. The CDR3 has 17 amino acids. V trimming: 6 bases; J trimming: 2 bases; junction bases outside the gene matches: 14. Germline CDR1 is MNHEY and CDR2 is SMNVEV (reference sequence).